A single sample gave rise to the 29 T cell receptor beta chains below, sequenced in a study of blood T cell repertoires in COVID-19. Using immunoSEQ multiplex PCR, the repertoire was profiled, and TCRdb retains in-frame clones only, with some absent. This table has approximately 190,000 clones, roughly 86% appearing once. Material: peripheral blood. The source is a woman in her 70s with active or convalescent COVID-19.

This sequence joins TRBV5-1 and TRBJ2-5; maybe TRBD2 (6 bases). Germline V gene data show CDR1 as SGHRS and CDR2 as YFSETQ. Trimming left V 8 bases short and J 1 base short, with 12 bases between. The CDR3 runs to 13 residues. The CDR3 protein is CASGGQPQETQYF. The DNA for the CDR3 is TGCGCCAGTGGAGGGCAGCCCCAAGAGACCCAGTACTTC.

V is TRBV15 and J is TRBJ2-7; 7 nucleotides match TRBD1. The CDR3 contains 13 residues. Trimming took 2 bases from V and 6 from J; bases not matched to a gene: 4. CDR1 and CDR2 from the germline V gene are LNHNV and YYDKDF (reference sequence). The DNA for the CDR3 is TGTGCCACCAGCAGATCTACAGGGGCCGAGCAGTACTTC. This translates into CATSRSTGAEQYF.

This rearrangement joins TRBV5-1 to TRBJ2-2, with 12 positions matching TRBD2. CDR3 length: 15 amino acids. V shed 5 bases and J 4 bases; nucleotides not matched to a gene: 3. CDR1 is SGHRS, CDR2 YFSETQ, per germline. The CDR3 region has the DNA TGCGCCAGCAGTGCTAGCGGGAGGGCCACCGGGGAGCTGTTTTTT. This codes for CASSASGRATGELFF.

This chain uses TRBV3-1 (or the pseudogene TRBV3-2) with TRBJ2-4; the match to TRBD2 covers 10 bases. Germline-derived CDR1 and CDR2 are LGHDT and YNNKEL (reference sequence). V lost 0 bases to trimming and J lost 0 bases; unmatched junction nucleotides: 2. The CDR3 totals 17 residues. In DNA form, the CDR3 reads TGTGCCAGCAGCCAAGATTGGACTAGCGGAGCCAAAAACATTCAGTACTTC. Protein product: CASSQDWTSGAKNIQYF.

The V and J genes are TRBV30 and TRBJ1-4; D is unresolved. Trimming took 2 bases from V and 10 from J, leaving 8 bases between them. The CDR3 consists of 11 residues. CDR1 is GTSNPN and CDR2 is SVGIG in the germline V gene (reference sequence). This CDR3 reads CAWSSSGKLFF. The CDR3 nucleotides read TGTGCCTGGAGTTCTTCGGGAAAACTGTTTTTT.

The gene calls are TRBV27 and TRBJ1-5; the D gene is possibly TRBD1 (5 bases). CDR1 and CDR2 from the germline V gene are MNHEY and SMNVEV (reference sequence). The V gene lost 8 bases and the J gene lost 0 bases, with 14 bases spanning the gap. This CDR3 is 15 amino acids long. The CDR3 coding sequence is TGTGCCAGCGCTCGACAGTACTATAGCAATCAGCCCCAGCATTTT. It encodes CASARQYYSNQPQHF.

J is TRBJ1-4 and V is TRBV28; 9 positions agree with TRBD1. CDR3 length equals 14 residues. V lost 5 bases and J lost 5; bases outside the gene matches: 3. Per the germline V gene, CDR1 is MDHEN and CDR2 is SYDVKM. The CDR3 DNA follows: TGTGCCAGCAGTGGGACAGGGCAGAATGAAAAACTGTTTTTT. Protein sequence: CASSGTGQNEKLFF.

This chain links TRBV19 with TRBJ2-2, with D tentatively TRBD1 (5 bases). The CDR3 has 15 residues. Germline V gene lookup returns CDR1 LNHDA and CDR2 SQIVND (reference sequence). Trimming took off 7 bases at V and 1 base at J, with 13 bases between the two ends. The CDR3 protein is CASKKGAMNTGELFF. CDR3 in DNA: TGTGCCAGTAAAAAAGGGGCCATGAACACCGGGGAGCTGTTTTTT. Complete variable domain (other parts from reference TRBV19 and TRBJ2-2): DGGITQSPKYLFRKEGQNVTLSCEQNLNHDAMYWYRQDPGQGLRLIYYSQIVNDFQKGDIAEGYSVSREKKESFPLTVTSAQKNPTAFYLCASKKGAMNTGELFFGEGSRLTVL.

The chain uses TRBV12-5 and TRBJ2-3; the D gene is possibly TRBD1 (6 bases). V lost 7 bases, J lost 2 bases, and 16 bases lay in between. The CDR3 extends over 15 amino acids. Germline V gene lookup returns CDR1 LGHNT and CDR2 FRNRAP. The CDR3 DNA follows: TGTGCTAGTGCCCCATGGGACACCAACACAGATACGCAGTATTTT. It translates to CASAPWDTNTDTQYF.

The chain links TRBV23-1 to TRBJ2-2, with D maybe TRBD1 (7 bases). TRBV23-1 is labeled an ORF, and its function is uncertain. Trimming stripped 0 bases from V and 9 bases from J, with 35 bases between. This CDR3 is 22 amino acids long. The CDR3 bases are TGCGCCAGCAGTCAATCAGGCGGGAATGGGGTAGAGGGGGCGACGGAAGTAAGGGAGCTGTTTTTT. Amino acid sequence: CASSQSGGNGVEGATEVRELFF.

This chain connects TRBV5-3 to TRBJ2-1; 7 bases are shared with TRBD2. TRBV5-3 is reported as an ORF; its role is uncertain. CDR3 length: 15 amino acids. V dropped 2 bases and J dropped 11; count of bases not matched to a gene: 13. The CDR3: CARSLRLAEKPKQFF. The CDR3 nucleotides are TGTGCCAGAAGCTTACGTCTAGCGGAGAAACCAAAGCAGTTCTTC.

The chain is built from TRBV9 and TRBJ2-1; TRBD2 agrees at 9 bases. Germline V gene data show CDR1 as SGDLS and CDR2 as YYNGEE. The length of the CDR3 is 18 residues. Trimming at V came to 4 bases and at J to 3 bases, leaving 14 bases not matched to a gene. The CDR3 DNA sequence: TGTGCCAGCAGCCAGGGTAGTGGCAGGACTAGCGTCTACAATGAGCAGTTCTTC. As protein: CASSQGSGRTSVYNEQFF.

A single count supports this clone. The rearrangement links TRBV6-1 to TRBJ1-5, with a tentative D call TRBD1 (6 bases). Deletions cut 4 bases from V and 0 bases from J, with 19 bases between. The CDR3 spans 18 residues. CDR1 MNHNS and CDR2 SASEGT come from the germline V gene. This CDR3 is CASSGQVRGFDSNQPQHF. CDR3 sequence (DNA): TGTGCCAGCAGTGGACAGGTTAGGGGTTTCGATAGCAATCAGCCCCAGCATTTT.

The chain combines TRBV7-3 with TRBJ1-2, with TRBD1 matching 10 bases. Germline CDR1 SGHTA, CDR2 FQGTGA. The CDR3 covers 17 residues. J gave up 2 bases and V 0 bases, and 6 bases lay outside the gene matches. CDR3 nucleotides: TGTGCCAGCAGCTTAACGCCCCCGGACAGGGGGAACTATGGCTACACCTTC. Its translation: CASSLTPPDRGNYGYTF.

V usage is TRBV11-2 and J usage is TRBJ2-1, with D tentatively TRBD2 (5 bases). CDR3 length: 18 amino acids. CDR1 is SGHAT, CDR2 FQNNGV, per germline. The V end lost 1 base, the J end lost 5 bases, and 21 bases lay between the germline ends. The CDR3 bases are TGTGCCAGCAGCTTAGTCCCCCTGCCGGGGAGTGGCAACAATGAGCAGTTCTTC. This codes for CASSLVPLPGSGNNEQFF.

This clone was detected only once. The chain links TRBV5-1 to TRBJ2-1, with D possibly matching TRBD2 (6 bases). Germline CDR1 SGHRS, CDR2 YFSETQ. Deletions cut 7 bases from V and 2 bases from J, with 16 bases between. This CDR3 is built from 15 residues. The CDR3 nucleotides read TGCGCCAGCTCCCCAGTAGGGGAGGCCTACAATGAGCAGTTCTTC. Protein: CASSPVGEAYNEQFF. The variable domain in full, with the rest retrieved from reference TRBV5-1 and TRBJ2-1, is KAGVTQTPRYLIKTRGQQVTLSCSPISGHRSVSWYQQTPGQGLQFLFEYFSETQRNKGNFPGRFSGRQFSNSRSEMNVSTLELGDSALYLCASSPVGEAYNEQFFGPGTRLTVL.

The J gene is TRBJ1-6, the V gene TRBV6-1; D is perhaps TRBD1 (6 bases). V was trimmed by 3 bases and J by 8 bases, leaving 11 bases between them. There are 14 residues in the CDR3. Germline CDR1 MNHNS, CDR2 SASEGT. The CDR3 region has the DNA TGTGCCAGCAGTGAGCAGGGGCCGGATTCACCCCTCCACTTT. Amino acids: CASSEQGPDSPLHF.

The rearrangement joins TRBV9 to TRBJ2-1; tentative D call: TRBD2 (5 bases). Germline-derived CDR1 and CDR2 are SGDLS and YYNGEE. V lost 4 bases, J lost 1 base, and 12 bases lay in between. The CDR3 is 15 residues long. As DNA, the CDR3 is TGTGCCAGCAGCCCGAGGGCCGGGTCCTACAATGAGCAGTTCTTC. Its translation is CASSPRAGSYNEQFF.

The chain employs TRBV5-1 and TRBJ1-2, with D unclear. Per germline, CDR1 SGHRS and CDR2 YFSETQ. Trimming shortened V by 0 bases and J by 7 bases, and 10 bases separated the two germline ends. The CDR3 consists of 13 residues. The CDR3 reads CASSLAPSGGYTF. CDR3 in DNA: TGCGCCAGCAGCTTGGCGCCCTCGGGTGGCTACACCTTC.

This CDR3 is CASSDNYQPQHF. The DNA of the CDR3 is TGCGCCAGCAGTGATAACTATCAGCCCCAGCATTTT. This rearrangement joins TRBV10-1 to TRBJ1-5, with no clear D. Trimming removed 3 bases from V and 5 bases from J, with 5 bases in between. Per the germline V gene, CDR1 is WNHNN and CDR2 is SYGVQD (reference sequence). The CDR3 length is 12 residues.

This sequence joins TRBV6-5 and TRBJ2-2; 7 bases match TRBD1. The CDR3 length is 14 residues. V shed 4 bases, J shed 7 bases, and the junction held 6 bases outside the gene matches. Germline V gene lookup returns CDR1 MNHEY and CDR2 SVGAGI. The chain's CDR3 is CASSWGQGDGELFF. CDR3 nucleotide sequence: TGTGCCAGCAGTTGGGGCCAGGGGGACGGGGAGCTGTTTTTT.

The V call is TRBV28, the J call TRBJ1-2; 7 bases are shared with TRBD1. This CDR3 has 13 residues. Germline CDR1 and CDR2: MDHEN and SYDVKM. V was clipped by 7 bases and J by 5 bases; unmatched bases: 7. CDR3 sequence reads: CASTLDRRYGYTF. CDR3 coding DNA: TGTGCCAGCACCCTGGACAGGAGATATGGCTACACCTTC.

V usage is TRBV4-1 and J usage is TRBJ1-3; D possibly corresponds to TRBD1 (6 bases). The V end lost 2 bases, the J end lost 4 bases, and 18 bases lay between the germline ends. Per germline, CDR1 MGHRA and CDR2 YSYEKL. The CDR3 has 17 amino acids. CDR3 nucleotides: TGCGCCAGCAGCCAACCGGGACATTTTAAGGGGGGAAACACCATATATTTT. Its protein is CASSQPGHFKGGNTIYF.

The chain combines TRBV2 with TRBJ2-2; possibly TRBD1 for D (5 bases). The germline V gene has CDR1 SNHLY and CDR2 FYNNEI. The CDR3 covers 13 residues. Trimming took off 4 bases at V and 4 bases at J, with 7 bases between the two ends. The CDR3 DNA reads TGTGCCAGCAGTGTGCAGGGCACCGGGGAGCTGTTTTTT. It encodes CASSVQGTGELFF.

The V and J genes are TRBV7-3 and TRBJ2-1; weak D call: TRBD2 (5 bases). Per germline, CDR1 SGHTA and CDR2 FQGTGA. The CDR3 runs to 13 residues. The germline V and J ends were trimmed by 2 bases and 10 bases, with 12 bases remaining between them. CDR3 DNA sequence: TGTGCCAGCAGCTTATCGGCGGCTAGCGAGCAGTTCTTC. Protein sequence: CASSLSAASEQFF.

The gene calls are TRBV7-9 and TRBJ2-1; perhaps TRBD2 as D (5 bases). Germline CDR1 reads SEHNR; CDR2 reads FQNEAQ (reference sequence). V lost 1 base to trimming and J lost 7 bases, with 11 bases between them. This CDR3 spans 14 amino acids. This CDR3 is CASSLVSSWNEQFF. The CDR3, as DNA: TGTGCCAGCAGCTTAGTATCTAGCTGGAATGAGCAGTTCTTC.

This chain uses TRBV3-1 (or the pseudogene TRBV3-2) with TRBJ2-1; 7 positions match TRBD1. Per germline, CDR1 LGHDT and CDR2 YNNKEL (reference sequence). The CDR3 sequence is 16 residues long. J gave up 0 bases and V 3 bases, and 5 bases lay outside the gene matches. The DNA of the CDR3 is TGTGCCAGCAGCCATGGGACAGAGAGCTCCTACAATGAGCAGTTCTTC. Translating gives CASSHGTESSYNEQFF.

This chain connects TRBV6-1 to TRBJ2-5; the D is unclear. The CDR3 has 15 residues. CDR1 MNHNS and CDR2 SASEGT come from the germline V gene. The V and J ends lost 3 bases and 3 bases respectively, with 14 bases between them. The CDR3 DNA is TGTGCCAGCAGTGATCTTGGAGTGGTGAAAGAGACCCAGTACTTC. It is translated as CASSDLGVVKETQYF.

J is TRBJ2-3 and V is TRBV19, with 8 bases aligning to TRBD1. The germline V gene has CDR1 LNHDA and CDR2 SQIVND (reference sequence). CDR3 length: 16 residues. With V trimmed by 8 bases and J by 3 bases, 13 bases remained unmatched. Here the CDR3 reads CASRTLFRGQTDTQYF. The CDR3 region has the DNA TGTGCCAGTCGAACCCTCTTCAGGGGGCAGACAGATACGCAGTATTTT.